This is a list of T cell receptor beta chains from one sample in a study of shared clonotypes between healthy human individuals. Method: immunoSEQ multiplex PCR; TCRdb's copy keeps in-frame clones and lacks some. The table has about 2.3 million clones, about 90% seen once. The sequenced sample was naive CD4+ T cells from PBMCs. Receptors were obtained from a man aged 18 to 30 in good health. Some clones in this sample may be carry-over from other donors' samples. Both conserved end residues are trimmed from each CDR3.

j_call,v_call,cdr3_aa
TRBJ2-5,TRBV27,ASSLELGETQY
TRBJ1-1,TRBV27,ASSEPGRGRQHTEAF
TRBJ2-5,TRBV2,ASSVLGGPQETQY
TRBJ2-3,TRBV30,AWSPGRASTQY
TRBJ2-7,TRBV2,ASTRGTGNIKSIYEQY
TRBJ1-1,TRBV11-1,ASSYPGQLNTEAF
TRBJ2-3,TRBV21-1,AVGRRTDTQY
TRBJ1-3,TRBV5-1,ASSLDVGSGNTIY
TRBJ2-5,TRBV28,ASSSTAYQETQY
TRBJ2-5,TRBV7-2,ASSPSRVQETQY
TRBJ2-1,TRBV11-2,ASSLVGKPHEQF
TRBJ2-1,TRBV5-1,ASSGQGFYNEQF
TRBJ2-7,TRBV7-2,ASSTSGTSGYEQY